Sequencing of this TCR beta chain was carried out in a study of cytomegalovirus exposure and HLA in healthy donors. The J segment lost 4 bases and the V segment lost 1 base, leaving 3 bases of the junction unmatched. Per germline, CDR1 SGHVS and CDR2 FQNEAQ. The CDR3 runs to 15 residues. The PCR was carried out with 60 Vbeta primers and 13 Jbeta primers. Profiling relied on immunoSEQ multiplex PCR, and the TCRdb table lists in-frame clones only, not all of them. The sample has 120,000 to 150,000 clones, about four fifths seen once. This TCR was recovered from a man between 35 and 55 years old in good health and CMV-seropositive. Sequencing was carried out using PBMCs. The V gene is TRBV7-8, the J gene TRBJ2-7, with 11 positions matching TRBD2. DNA of the CDR3: TGTGCCAGCAGCTTAGAACTAGCGGGAGAGTACGAGCAGTACTTC. Its protein product is CASSLELAGEYEQYF.